This T cell receptor (beta chain) came from a study of blood T cell repertoires in COVID-19. Study overall: There were acute and convalescent COVID-19 samples, and they came from the United States, Italy and Spain.

Only one count was recorded for this clone. Some clones are missing from TCRdb's copy, which holds only in-frame ones; the method was immunoSEQ multiplex PCR. The sample has roughly 80,000 clones; 60% to 80% are singletons. The sequencing input was peripheral blood. The TCR originated in a human donor in a cohort sampled during active COVID-19.

CDR3 coding DNA: TGTGCCAGCAGCTTAAGACTGGCCCAAGAGACCCAGTACTTC. It specifies CASSLRLAQETQYF. J is TRBJ2-5 and V is TRBV7-2; D call uncertain. Between the trimmed V and J ends, which lost 2 bases and 1 base, there was a span of 8 bases. Per the germline V gene, CDR1 is SGHTA and CDR2 is FQGNSA. The CDR3 is 14 amino acids.